The clone carrying this T cell receptor (beta chain) was counted ten times or more. Antigen: not known. Germline V CDR1 and CDR2: SGHDN, FVKESK. The germline V and J ends were trimmed by 4 bases and 4 bases, with 19 bases remaining between them. CDR3 length: 17 amino acids. The data belong to a study of metastatic and nonmetastatic thyroid tumors. Study-wide background: Repertoire comparisons spanned blood and tumor or nodule tissue from malignant and benign thyroid patients. Study-level results: Significantly greater TCR beta diversity was reportedly found in malignant thyroid tumors than in benign nodules (in blood and tumor).

As handled by the study authors: Clinicopathological groups supplied CDR3 differences that were used to build a distant-metastasis classifier for papillary thyroid cancer. TCRdb re-called clones from the PCR reads using MiXCR. TCRdb assigned the V and J calls; the authors' analysis was not used. The top ten hold roughly 10% of the sample, which has more than 70,000 clones, 7.5% to 9% seen once. The entire patient cohort was treatment-naive prior to thyroid surgery. Input material: blood. The genes are TRBV14 and TRBJ2-2, with D hard to call. This TCR was sampled from a female donor with papillary thyroid cancer or a benign thyroid nodule (not recorded which). Some clones in this sample may be carry-over from other donors' samples. The CDR3 sequence is CASSRVLKDLSTGELFF. The CDR3 bases are TGTGCCAGCAGCCGTGTCTTAAAGGACCTGAGCACCGGGGAGCTGTTTTTT.